The T cell receptor (beta chain) described here comes from a study of cytomegalovirus exposure and HLA in healthy donors. A remark on this clone: Its matching antigen is unknown.

The PCR made use of 60 Vbeta and 13 Jbeta primers. TCRdb's table, derived via immunoSEQ multiplex PCR, lists solely in-frame clones and lacks some. The sample contains around 130,000 clones, more than 60% of which appear only once. Germline CDR1 SGHNT, CDR2 YENEEA. The J segment lost 10 bases and the V segment lost 5 bases, leaving 14 bases of the junction unmatched. There are 15 residues in the CDR3. Study findings and constraints: TRBV6-2, TRBV6-3 and some other V segments were unresolvable in 87-base-pair reads.

The sequenced sample was PBMCs. This receptor was obtained from a woman aged 40-49 years in good health and CMV-seropositive. The rearrangement links TRBV11-3 to TRBJ2-1; TRBD1 agrees at 7 bases. The CDR3 sequence is CASSKTGTDLVEQFF. DNA for the CDR3: TGTGCCAGCAGCAAAACGGGGACAGATTTGGTCGAGCAGTTCTTC. Full variable domain (outside the CDR3, taken from reference TRBV11-3 and TRBJ2-1): EAGVVQSPRYKIIEKKQPVAFWCNPISGHNTLYWYLQNLGQGPELLIRYENEEAVDDSQLPKDRFSAERLKGVDSTLKIQPAELGDSAVYLCASSKTGTDLVEQFFGPGTRLTVL.